Given below is one TCR beta chain in context. This sample was included in a study of liver allograft versus peripheral blood T cells. Study information: Repertoires from peripheral blood of liver transplant recipients were compared with those inside their transplanted livers.

TCRdb independently ran MiXCR on the reads; one entry per CDR3 protein. The table includes some 14,000 distinct CDR3 sequences, around a sixth detected once. Germline values: CDR1 DFQATT, CDR2 SNEGSKA (reference sequence). CDR3 length equals 17 residues. V lost 0 bases, J lost 4 bases, and 12 bases stayed unmatched. The sequence derives from a human patient who had a liver transplant. Some T cells may be graft donor cells. The J gene is TRBJ2-5, the V gene TRBV20-1, with 9 bases lining up with TRBD2. CDR3 sequence: CSARDGTRGGARETQYF. CDR3 bases: TGCAGTGCTAGAGATGGGACGCGGGGGGGAGCGCGAGAGACCCAGTACTTC.